This TCR beta chain came from a study of glioma-infiltrating T cells after dendritic cell vaccination. Study context: Monocyte-derived dendritic cells, cultured roughly 7 days with IL-4 and GM-CSF, were pulsed with autologous tumor lysate.

This clone was counted once. Indicated time point: after dendritic cell vaccination, including at tumor progression/relapse. TCRdb keeps only in-frame clones here, not all; method: immunoSEQ multiplex PCR. Of fewer than 75,000 clones listed, approximately 81% are singletons. The sequence was obtained from a human donor with glioblastoma. Source: blood, taken after dendritic cell vaccination.

The CDR3 loop reads CASSPSAVSYEQYF. CDR3 nucleotide sequence: TGCGCCAGCAGCCCTTCGGCGGTCTCCTACGAGCAGTACTTC. This chain uses TRBV4-1 with TRBJ2-7; no clear D. V was trimmed by 4 bases and J by 0 bases, leaving 10 bases between them. The CDR3 consists of 14 residues. Germline V gene sequence: CDR1 MGHRA, CDR2 YSYEKL.